A selection of T cell receptor beta chains follows, all from one sample in a study of cytomegalovirus exposure and HLA in healthy donors. Some clones are missing from TCRdb's copy, which holds only in-frame ones; the method was immunoSEQ multiplex PCR. Seen here are 150,000 to 200,000 clones, approximately 78% observed once, and the top ten hold nearly 8.5%. Sequenced material: PBMCs. These receptors all come from a male donor in good health and CMV-seropositive. CDR3s include the opening cysteine and the closing phenylalanine or tryptophan. D genes are given only for firm matches. Size tells how often a clone was seen (once, few, many) or the class of an expanded clone, and some rows leave it out.

V: TRBV9
size: .
J: TRBJ2-1
D: TRBD2
CDR3: CASSGLSGSVHNEQFF
DNA: TGTGCCAGCAGCGGACTAAGCGGGAGTGTCCACAATGAGCAGTTCTTC

V: TRBV11-3
size: .
J: TRBJ2-7
D: TRBD1
CDR3: CASSGRQGANSYEQYF
DNA: TGTGCCAGCAGCGGCCGACAGGGGGCGAACTCCTACGAGCAGTACTTC

V: TRBV2
size: .
J: TRBJ2-7
D: .
CDR3: CASSEVDYEQYF
DNA: TGTGCCAGCAGTGAAGTGGACTACGAGCAGTACTTC

V: TRBV7-2
size: .
J: TRBJ2-7
D: TRBD1
CDR3: CASSLARQGGEQYF
DNA: TGTGCCAGCAGCTTAGCGAGACAGGGGGGCGAGCAGTACTTC

V: TRBV28
size: .
J: TRBJ1-1
D: .
CDR3: CASSLAGGRTEAFF
DNA: TGTGCCAGCAGTTTAGCGGGGGGTAGGACTGAAGCTTTCTTT

V: TRBV7-6
size: .
J: TRBJ1-1
D: TRBD1
CDR3: CASSPRQGDTEAFF
DNA: TGTGCCAGCAGCCCCCGACAGGGTGATACTGAAGCTTTCTTT

V: TRBV10-2
size: .
J: TRBJ2-7
D: TRBD1
CDR3: CASTRDREYYEQYF
DNA: TGCGCCAGCACTAGGGACAGAGAATACTACGAGCAGTACTTC

V: TRBV27
size: once
J: TRBJ1-1
D: TRBD1
CDR3: CASSLHRDRPNTEAFF
DNA: TGTGCCAGCAGTCTCCACCGGGACAGACCAAACACTGAAGCTTTCTTT

V: TRBV29-1
size: .
J: TRBJ2-6
D: TRBD1
CDR3: CSAWDSSGANVLTF
DNA: TGCAGCGCCTGGGACAGCTCTGGGGCCAACGTCCTGACTTTC

V: TRBV5-1
size: .
J: TRBJ2-7
D: .
CDR3: CASSLVNYSRQYF
DNA: TGCGCCAGCAGCTTGGTGAACTACTCCCGGCAGTACTTC

V: TRBV6-1
size: once
J: TRBJ2-1
D: TRBD2
CDR3: CASTTGLAGTIEQFF
DNA: TGTGCCAGCACCACGGGACTAGCGGGGACAATTGAGCAGTTCTTC

V: TRBV7-2
size: .
J: TRBJ2-7
D: TRBD1
CDR3: CASSSDRGPYEQYF
DNA: TGTGCCAGCAGCTCGGACAGGGGCCCCTACGAGCAGTACTTC

V: TRBV18
size: .
J: TRBJ2-2
D: .
CDR3: CASSQVQGGTNTGELFF
DNA: TGTGCCAGCTCACAAGTCCAAGGGGGTACGAACACCGGGGAGCTGTTTTTT

V: TRBV7-8
size: once
J: TRBJ1-1
D: .
CDR3: CASSSGSASPEAFF
DNA: TGTGCCAGCAGCTCGGGGAGCGCTAGTCCTGAAGCTTTCTTT

V: TRBV23-1
size: .
J: TRBJ2-2
D: TRBD1
CDR3: CASINKRDRGPTGELFF
DNA: TGCGCCAGCATAAATAAACGGGACAGGGGTCCCACCGGGGAGCTGTTTTTT

V: TRBV27
size: .
J: TRBJ2-2
D: TRBD2
CDR3: CASSLETSAGELFF
DNA: TGTGCCAGCAGTTTGGAGACTAGCGCCGGGGAGCTGTTTTTT

V: TRBV28
size: .
J: TRBJ1-2
D: .
CDR3: CASITPQGNYGYTF
DNA: TGTGCCAGCATCACGCCCCAGGGGAACTATGGCTACACCTTC